This entry features one T cell receptor beta chain sequence. Its antigen remains unidentified. The CDR3 is 14 amino acids. CDR1 is KGHSH and CDR2 is LQKENI in the germline V gene. Between the trimmed V and J ends, which lost 0 bases and 7 bases, there was a span of 12 bases. In the PCR, 60 Vbeta and 13 Jbeta primers were used. This table comes from immunoSEQ multiplex PCR, and its TCRdb copy is limited to in-frame clones, with some not included. Of 150,000 to 200,000 clones listed, approximately 62% are singletons. This sample is drawn from a study of cytomegalovirus exposure and HLA in healthy donors. Study-wide points: One variant, a missense change in DCLRE1C, was linked in a later analysis to TCR beta V- and J-gene trimming. Later on, an analysis showed TCR association rates differing by HLA locus, with DRB1 the most and HLA-C the fewest. Segments of the TCR beta V type were, in most cases, productive about 87% or about 30% of the time in an earlier analysis.

The TCR comes from a man aged 50 or older in good health and CMV-seronegative. The sample comprised PBMCs. The chain joins TRBV18 to TRBJ1-2; TRBD1 might be the D (6 bases). CDR3 loop: CASSPPWQGIGYTF. DNA of the CDR3: TGTGCCAGCTCACCACCGTGGCAGGGGATTGGCTACACCTTC.